The T cell receptor beta chain under discussion was sequenced for a study of blood T cell repertoires in COVID-19 (dated by TCRdb to the early 2020s). About the investigation overall: Samples from collaborators originated in the United States, Italy and Spain and spanned both the acute and convalescent phases of COVID-19. The samples were drawn from two sources: the first 160 participants of the ongoing ImmuneRACE study, and 950 to 1,500 subjects contributed by 6 global collaborators. The repertoires were released in a freely available public database intended as a resource for research on the immune response to SARS-CoV-2. The prospective study material was composed of cDNA or gDNA derived from T cells, B-cell-depleted T cells, or PBMCs. Where available, HLA class I and class II types were taken from metadata supplied by the sample provider and were not determined by assay-based typing. A de-identified subject ID, COVID-19 status, age in years and sex were almost always included in the sample metadata. Deeply sampled blood TCRbeta repertoires from subjects exposed to, actively infected with, or recovered from COVID-19 were included in the dataset.

TCRbeta CDR3 regions were amplified from genomic DNA using the immunoSEQ Assay, a bias-controlled multiplex PCR. On the authors' methods: Nucleated cell counts per sample were estimated from amplification of reference gene primers within the assay. To quantify the absolute abundance of each unique TCRbeta CDR3 rearrangement, sequence reads were collapsed and filtered. Productive Simpson clonality was computed per sample as the square root of Simpson's diversity index over productive rearrangements. TCRdb holds this immuneACCESS table with in-frame rearrangements only. Some clones are missing; in checked studies, unresolved V genes explain under half, and the rest has no known cause. The V and J calls and the clone size are those of that table, but D and trimming were determined from the DNA. In this sample the table shows around 200,000 clones, around nine tenths of which occur a single time. Jointly, the top ten make up over 0.7% of the sample.

Samples from volunteer blood donors who had recovered from COVID-19 were contributed by a second Seattle source. Whole blood was collected in K2EDTA tubes by collaborating institutions according to the institutions' own protocols. Collaborator samples were shipped for TCRbeta analysis as frozen whole blood, isolated PBMCs, or DNA extracted from either sample type. What the study reported, not specific to this receptor: How much clinical and demographic metadata was included differed by source and by participant, and the metadata was provided uncurated.

V and J are trimmed by 5 bases and 2 bases, and the gene matches miss 7 bases of the junction. CDR1 and CDR2, per the germline V gene (reference sequence), are LGHDT and YNNKEL. Taken from cysteine to phenylalanine, the CDR3 has 16 residues. Only CDR3 DNA is held: 48 bases, read in frame from base 1. Concerning this clone: Its antigen is currently not known. Nothing much larger sits one base from this clone, and base qualities are not available.

The rearrangement joined TRBV3-1 (or the pseudogene TRBV3-2) to TRBJ2-5; 11 bases in between match TRBD2. The specimen sequenced was peripheral blood. This TCR was recovered from a young woman who had recovered from COVID-19. The bases are TGTGCCAGCAGCGACGGACTAGCGGGCTATCAAGAGACCCAGTACTTC. It translates as CASSDGLAGYQETQYF.